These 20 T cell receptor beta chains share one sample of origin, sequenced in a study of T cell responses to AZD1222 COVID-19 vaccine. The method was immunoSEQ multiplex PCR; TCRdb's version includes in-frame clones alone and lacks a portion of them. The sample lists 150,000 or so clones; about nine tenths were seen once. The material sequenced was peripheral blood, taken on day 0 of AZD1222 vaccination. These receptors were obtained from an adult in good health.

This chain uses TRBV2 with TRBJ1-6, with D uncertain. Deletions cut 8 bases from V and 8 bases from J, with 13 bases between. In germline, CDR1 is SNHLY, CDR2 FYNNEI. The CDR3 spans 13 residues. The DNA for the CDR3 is TGTGCCAGCCGGGGTCCAGGTGATTCACCCCTCCACTTT. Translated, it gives CASRGPGDSPLHF.

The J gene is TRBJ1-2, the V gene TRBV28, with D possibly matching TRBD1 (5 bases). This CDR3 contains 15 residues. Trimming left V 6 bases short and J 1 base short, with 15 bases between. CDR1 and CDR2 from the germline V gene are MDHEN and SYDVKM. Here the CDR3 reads CASSPGGAGNYGYTF. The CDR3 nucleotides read TGTGCCAGCAGCCCTGGGGGAGCGGGTAACTATGGCTACACCTTC.

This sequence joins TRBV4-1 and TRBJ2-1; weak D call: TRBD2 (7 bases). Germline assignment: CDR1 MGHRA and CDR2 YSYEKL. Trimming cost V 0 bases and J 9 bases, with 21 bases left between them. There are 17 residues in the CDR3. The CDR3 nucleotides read TGCGCCAGCAGCCAAGATAGGAAGAGCGGGGCACAGGGTGAGCAGTTCTTC. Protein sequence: CASSQDRKSGAQGEQFF.

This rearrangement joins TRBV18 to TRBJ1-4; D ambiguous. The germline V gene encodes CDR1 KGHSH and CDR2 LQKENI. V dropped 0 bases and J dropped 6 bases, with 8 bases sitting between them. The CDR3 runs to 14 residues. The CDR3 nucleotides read TGTGCCAGCTCACCACCGGTTTTTTATGAAAAACTGTTTTTT. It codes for CASSPPVFYEKLFF. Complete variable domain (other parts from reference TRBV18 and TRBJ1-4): NAGVMQNPRHLVRRRGQEARLRCSPMKGHSHVYWYRQLPEEGLKFMVYLQKENIIDESGMPKERFSAEFPKEGPSILRIQQVVRGDSAAYFCASSPPVFYEKLFFGSGTQLSVL.

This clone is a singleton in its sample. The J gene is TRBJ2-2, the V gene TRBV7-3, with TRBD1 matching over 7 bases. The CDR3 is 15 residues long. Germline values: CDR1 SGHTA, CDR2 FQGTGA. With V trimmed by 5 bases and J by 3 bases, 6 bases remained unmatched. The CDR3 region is CASSRTGAHTGELFF. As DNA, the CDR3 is TGTGCCAGCAGCCGTACAGGGGCGCACACCGGGGAGCTGTTTTTT.

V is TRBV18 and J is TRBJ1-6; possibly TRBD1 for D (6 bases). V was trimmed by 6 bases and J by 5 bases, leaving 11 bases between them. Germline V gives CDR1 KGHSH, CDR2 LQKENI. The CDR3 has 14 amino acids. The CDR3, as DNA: TGTGCCAGCTCGTACAGGGAACATAATTCACCCCTCCACTTT. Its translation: CASSYREHNSPLHF.

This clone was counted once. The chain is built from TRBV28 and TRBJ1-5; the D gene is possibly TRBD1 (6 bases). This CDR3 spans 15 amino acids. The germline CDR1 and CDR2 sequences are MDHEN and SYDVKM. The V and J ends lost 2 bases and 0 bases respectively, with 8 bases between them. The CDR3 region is CASSLPGHSNQPQHF. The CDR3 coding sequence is TGTGCCAGCAGTTTACCGGGACATAGCAATCAGCCCCAGCATTTT.

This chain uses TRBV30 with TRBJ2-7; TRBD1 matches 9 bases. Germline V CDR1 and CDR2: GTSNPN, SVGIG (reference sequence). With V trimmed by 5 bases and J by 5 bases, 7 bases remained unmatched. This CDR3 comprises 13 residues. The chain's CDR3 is CAWSGTGFNEQYF. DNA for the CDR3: TGTGCCTGGTCCGGGACAGGGTTTAACGAGCAGTACTTC.

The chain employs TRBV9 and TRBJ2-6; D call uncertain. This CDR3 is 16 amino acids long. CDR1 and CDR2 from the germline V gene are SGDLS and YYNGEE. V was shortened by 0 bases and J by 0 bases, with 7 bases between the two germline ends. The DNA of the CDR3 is TGTGCCAGCAGCGTAGAGTCAGGCTCTGGGGCCAACGTCCTGACTTTC. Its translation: CASSVESGSGANVLTF.

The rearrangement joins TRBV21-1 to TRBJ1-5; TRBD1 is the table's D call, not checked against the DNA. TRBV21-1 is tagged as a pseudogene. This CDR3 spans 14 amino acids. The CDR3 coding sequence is TGTGCCAGCTGTAGAGGGGGCAGCAATCAGCCCCAGCATTTT. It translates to CASCRGGSNQPQHF.

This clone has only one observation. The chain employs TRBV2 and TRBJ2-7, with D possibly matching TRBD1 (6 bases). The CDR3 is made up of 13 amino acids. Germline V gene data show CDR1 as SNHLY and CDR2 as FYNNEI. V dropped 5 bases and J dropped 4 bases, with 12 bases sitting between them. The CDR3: CASSWTDQYEQYF. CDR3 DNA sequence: TGTGCCAGCAGTTGGACAGATCAATACGAGCAGTACTTC.

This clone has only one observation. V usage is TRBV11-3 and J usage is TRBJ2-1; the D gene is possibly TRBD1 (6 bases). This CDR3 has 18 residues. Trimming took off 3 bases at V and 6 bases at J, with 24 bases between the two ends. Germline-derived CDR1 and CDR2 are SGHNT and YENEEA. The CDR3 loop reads CASSFRDIALLRGNEQFF. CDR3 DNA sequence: TGTGCCAGCAGCTTCCGGGACATCGCCCTGCTGCGCGGCAATGAGCAGTTCTTC.

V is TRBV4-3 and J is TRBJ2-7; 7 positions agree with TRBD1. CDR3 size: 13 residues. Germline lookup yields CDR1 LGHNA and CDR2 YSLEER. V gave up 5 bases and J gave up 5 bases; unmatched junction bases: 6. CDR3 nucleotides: TGCGCCAGCAGCTCGGACAGGTTCCACGAGCAGTACTTC. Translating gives CASSSDRFHEQYF.

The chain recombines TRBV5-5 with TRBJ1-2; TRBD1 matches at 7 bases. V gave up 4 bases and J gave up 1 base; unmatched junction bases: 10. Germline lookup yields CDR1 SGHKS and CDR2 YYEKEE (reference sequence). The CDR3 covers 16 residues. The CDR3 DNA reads TGTGCCAGCAGCCGGACAGGAGGGCTGAATAACTATGGCTACACCTTC. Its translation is CASSRTGGLNNYGYTF. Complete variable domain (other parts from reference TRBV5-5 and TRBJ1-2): DAGVTQSPTHLIKTRGQQVTLRCSPISGHKSVSWYQQVLGQGPQFIFQYYEKEERGRGNFPDRFSARQFPNYSSELNVNALLLGDSALYLCASSRTGGLNNYGYTFGSGTRLTVV.

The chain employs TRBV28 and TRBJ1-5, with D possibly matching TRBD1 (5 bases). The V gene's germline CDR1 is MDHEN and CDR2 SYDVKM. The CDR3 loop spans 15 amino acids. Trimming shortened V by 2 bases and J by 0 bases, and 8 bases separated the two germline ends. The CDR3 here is CASSLGGDSNQPQHF. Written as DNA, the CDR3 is TGTGCCAGCAGTTTAGGGGGAGATAGCAATCAGCCCCAGCATTTT.

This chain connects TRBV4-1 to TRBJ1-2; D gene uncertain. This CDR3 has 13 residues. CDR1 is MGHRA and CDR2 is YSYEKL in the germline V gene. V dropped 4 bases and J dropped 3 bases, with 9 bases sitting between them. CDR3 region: CASSLPGDYGYTF. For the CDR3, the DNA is TGCGCCAGCAGCCTCCCCGGGGACTATGGCTACACCTTC.

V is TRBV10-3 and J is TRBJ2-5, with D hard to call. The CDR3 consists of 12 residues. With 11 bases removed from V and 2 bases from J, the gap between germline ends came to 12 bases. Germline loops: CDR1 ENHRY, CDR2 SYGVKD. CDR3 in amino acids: CASGLRQETQYF. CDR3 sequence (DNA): TGTGCCTCCGGGCTTAGACAAGAGACCCAGTACTTC.

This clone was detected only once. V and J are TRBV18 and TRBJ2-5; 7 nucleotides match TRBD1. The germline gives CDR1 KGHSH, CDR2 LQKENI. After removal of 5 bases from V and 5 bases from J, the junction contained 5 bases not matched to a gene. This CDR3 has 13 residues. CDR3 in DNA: TGTGCCAGCTCAGAAATAGGGGGCGAGACCCAGTACTTC. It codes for CASSEIGGETQYF.

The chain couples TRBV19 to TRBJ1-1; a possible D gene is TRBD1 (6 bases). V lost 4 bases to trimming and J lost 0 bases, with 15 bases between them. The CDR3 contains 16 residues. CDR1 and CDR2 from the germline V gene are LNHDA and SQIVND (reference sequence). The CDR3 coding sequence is TGTGCCAGTAGTACCCGGGGACACTCCATGAACACTGAAGCTTTCTTT. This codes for CASSTRGHSMNTEAFF.

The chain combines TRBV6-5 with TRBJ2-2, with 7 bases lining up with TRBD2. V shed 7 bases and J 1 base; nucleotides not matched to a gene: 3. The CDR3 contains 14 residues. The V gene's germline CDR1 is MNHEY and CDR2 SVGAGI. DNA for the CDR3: TGTGCCAGCAATTCGGGGGGGAACACCGGGGAGCTGTTTTTT. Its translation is CASNSGGNTGELFF.